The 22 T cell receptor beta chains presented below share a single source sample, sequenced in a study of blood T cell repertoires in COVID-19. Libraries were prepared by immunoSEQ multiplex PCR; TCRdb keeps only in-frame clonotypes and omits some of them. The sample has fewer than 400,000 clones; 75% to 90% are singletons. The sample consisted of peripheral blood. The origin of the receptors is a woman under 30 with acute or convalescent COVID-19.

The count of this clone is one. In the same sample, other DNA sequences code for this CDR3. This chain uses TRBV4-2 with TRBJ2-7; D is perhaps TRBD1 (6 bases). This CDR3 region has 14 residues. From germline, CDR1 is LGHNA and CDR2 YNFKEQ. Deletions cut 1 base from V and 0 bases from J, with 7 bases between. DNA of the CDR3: TGTGCCAGCAGCCAAGGAGGGGGCTCCTACGAGCAGTACTTC. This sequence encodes CASSQGGGSYEQYF.

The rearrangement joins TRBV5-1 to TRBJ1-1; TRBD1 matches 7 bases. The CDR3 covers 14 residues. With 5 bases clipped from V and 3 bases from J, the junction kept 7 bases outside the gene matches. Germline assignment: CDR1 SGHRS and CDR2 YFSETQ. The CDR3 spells CASRPTGTDTEAFF. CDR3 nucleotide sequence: TGCGCCAGCAGACCGACTGGGACAGACACTGAAGCTTTCTTT.

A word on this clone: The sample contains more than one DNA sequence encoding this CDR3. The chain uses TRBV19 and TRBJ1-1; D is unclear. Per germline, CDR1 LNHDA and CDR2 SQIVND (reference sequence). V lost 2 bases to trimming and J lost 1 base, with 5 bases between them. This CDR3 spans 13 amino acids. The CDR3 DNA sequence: TGTGCCAGTAGTATAACTGGGAACACTGAAGCTTTCTTT. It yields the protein CASSITGNTEAFF. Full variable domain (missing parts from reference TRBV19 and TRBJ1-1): DGGITQSPKYLFRKEGQNVTLSCEQNLNHDAMYWYRQDPGQGLRLIYYSQIVNDFQKGDIAEGYSVSREKKESFPLTVTSAQKNPTAFYLCASSITGNTEAFFGQGTRLTVV.

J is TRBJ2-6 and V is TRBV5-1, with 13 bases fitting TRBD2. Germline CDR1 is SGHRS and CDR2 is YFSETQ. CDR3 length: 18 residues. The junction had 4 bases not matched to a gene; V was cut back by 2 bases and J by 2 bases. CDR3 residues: CASSFLGLAGTGANVLTF. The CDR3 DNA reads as TGCGCCAGCAGCTTTTTGGGACTAGCGGGAACTGGGGCCAACGTCCTGACTTTC.

The CDR3 DNA reads TGTGCCAGTATTAGGACAGGGGAAGGCTACACCTTC. Encoded protein: CASIRTGEGYTF. This rearrangement joins TRBV19 to TRBJ1-2; 9 bases line up with TRBD1. J gave up 8 bases and V 7 bases, and 5 bases lay outside the gene matches. The germline CDR1 and CDR2 sequences are LNHDA and SQIVND (reference sequence). The CDR3 totals 12 residues. The full variable domain, in which reference TRBV19 and TRBJ1-2 provide the parts outside the CDR3, is DGGITQSPKYLFRKEGQNVTLSCEQNLNHDAMYWYRQDPGQGLRLIYYSQIVNDFQKGDIAEGYSVSREKKESFPLTVTSAQKNPTAFYLCASIRTGEGYTFGSGTRLTVV.

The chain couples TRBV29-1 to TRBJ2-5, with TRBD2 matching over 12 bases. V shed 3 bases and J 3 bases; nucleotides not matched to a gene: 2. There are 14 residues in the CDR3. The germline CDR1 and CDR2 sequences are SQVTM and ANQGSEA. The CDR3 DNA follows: TGCAGCGTTGACCGACTAGCGGGAGAAGAGACCCAGTACTTC. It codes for CSVDRLAGEETQYF.

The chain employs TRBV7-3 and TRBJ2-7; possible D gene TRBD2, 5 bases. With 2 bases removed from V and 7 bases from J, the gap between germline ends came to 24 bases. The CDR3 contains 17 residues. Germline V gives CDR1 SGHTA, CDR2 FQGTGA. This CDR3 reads CASSLGLSERSEEEQYF. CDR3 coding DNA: TGTGCCAGCAGCTTAGGGCTATCGGAAAGGTCGGAGGAGGAGCAGTACTTC. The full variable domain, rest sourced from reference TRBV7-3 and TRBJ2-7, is GAGVSQTPSNKVTEKGKYVELRCDPISGHTALYWYRQSLGQGPEFLIYFQGTGAADDSGLPNDRFFAVRPEGSVSTLKIQRTERGDSAVYLCASSLGLSERSEEEQYFGPGTRLTVT.

The CDR3 bases are TGTGCCAGCAGTGTTGACAGCACCAATCAGCCCCAGCATTTT. Amino acids: CASSVDSTNQPQHF. The genes are TRBV6-4 and TRBJ1-5; weak D call: TRBD1 (5 bases). The CDR3 extends over 14 amino acids. Germline CDR1 MRHNA, CDR2 SNTAGT. Trimming stripped 4 bases from V and 3 bases from J, with 10 bases between.

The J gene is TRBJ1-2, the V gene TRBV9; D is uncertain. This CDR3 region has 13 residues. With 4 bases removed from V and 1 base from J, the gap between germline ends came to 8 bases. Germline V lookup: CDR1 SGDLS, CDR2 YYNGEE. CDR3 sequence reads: CASSSGFNYGYTF. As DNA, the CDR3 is TGTGCCAGCAGCTCGGGGTTTAACTATGGCTACACCTTC.

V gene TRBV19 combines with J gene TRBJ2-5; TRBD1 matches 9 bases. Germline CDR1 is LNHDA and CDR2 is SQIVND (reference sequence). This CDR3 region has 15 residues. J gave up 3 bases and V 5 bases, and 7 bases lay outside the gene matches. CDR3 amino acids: CASSSLGQGEETQYF. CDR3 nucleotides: TGTGCCAGTAGTTCTCTGGGACAGGGAGAAGAGACCCAGTACTTC. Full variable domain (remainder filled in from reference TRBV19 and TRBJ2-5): DGGITQSPKYLFRKEGQNVTLSCEQNLNHDAMYWYRQDPGQGLRLIYYSQIVNDFQKGDIAEGYSVSREKKESFPLTVTSAQKNPTAFYLCASSSLGQGEETQYFGPGTRLLVL.

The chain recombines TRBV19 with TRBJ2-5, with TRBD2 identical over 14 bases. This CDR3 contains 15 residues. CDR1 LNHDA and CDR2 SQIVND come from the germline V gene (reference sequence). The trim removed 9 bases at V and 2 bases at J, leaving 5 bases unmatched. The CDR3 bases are TGTGCCAGCCGAAGACTAGCGGGGGGGCAAGAGACCCAGTACTTC. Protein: CASRRLAGGQETQYF.

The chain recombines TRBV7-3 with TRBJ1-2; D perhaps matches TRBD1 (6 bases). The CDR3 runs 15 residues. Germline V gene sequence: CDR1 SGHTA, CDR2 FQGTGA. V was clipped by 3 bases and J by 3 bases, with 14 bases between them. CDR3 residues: CASSFLEGVDYGYTF. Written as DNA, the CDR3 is TGTGCCAGCAGCTTTCTTGAGGGGGTTGACTATGGCTACACCTTC.

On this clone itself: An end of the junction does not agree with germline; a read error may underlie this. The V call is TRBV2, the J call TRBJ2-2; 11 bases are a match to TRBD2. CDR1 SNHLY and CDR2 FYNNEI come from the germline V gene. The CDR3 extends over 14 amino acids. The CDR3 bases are TGTGCCAACAGTGAACTAGCGGGAGTCGGGGAGCTGTTTTTT. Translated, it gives CANSELAGVGELFF.

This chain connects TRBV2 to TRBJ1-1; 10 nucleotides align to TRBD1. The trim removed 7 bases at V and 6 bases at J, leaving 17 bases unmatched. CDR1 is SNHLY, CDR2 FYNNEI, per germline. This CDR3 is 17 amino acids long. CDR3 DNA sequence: TGTGCCAGCAAAGTCAGGGACAGGGGCCTTCGAGGCGCTGAAGCTTTCTTT. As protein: CASKVRDRGLRGAEAFF. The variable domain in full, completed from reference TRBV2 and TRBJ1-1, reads EPEVTQTPSHQVTQMGQEVILRCVPISNHLYFYWYRQILGQKVEFLVSFYNNEISEKSEIFDDQFSVERPDGSNFTLKIRSTKLEDSAMYFCASKVRDRGLRGAEAFFGQGTRLTVV.

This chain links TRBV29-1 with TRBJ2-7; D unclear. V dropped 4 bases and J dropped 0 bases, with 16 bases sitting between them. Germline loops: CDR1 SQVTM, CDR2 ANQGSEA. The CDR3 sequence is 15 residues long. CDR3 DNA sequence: TGCAGCGTTGTACCCGTTGGTGACTTCTCCTACGAGCAGTACTTC. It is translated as CSVVPVGDFSYEQYF.

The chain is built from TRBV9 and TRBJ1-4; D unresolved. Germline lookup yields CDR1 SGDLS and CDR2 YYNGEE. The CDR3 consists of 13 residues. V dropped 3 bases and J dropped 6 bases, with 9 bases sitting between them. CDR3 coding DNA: TGTGCCAGCAGCGCCGGGATGTATGAAAAACTGTTTTTT. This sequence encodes CASSAGMYEKLFF.

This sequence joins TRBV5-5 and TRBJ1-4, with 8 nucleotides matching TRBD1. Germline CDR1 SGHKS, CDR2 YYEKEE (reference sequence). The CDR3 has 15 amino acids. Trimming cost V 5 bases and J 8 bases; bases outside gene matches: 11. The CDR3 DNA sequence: TGTGCCAGCAGAAGCGAACAGGGGGTGAGGGAAAAACTGTTTTTT. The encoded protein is CASRSEQGVREKLFF.

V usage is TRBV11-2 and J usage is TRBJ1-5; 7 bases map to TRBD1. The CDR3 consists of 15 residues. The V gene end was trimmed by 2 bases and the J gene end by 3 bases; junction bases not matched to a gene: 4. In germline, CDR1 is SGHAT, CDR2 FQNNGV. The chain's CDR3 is CASSLLQGLNQPQHF. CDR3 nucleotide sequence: TGTGCCAGCAGCTTATTACAGGGGCTCAATCAGCCCCAGCATTTT.

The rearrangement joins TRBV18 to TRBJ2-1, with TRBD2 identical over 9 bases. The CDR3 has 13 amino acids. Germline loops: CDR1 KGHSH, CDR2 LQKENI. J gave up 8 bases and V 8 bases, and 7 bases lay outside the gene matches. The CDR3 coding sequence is TGTGCCAGCGCGTCGCGGGAGGGCGATGAGCAGTTCTTC. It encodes CASASREGDEQFF.

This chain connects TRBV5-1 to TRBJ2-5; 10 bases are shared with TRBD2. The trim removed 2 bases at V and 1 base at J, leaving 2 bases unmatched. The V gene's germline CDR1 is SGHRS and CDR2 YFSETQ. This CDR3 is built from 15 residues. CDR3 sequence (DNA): TGCGCCAGCAGCTTTAGCGGGGGGCTCCAAGAGACCCAGTACTTC. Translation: CASSFSGGLQETQYF.

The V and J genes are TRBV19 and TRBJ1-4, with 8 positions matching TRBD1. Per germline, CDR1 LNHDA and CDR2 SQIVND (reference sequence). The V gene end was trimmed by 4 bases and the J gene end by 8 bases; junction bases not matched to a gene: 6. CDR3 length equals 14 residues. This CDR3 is CASSRATGEEKLFF. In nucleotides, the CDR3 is TGTGCCAGTAGTAGGGCGACAGGGGAGGAAAAACTGTTTTTT.

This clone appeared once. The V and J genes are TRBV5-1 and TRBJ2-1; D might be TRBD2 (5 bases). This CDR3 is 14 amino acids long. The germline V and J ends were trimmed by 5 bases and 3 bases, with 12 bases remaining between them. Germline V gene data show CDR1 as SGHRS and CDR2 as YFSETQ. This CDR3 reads CASRLEGFYNEQFF. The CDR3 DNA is TGCGCCAGCAGACTCGAGGGTTTCTACAATGAGCAGTTCTTC. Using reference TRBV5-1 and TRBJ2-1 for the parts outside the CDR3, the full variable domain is KAGVTQTPRYLIKTRGQQVTLSCSPISGHRSVSWYQQTPGQGLQFLFEYFSETQRNKGNFPGRFSGRQFSNSRSEMNVSTLELGDSALYLCASRLEGFYNEQFFGPGTRLTVL.